The clone carrying this T cell receptor beta chain was picked up a small number of times. No antigen is known for it. This sample is drawn from a study of blood T cells in healthy people across ages. In the study overall: The capture of about one barcoded beta molecule per two T cells was achieved by template switching. General study points: Roughly linear age-related decline in beta diversity appeared, significant by age about 40. A strong correlation between TCR beta diversity and naive T cell percentage was seen.

Using a J-beta primer mix together with a sample-barcoded 5' primer, a second PCR was run for 7 to 11 cycles. Each CDR3 protein is one row after TCRdb ran MiXCR on the 5' RACE reads. The sample has approximately 360,000 distinct CDR3 sequences; approximately 52% are singletons. The CDR3 has 14 residues. CDR1 is DFQATT, CDR2 SNEGSKA, per germline (reference sequence). V lost 6 bases and J lost 0; bases outside the gene matches: 4. J is TRBJ2-1 and V is TRBV20-1; TRBD2 matches at 8 bases. Sequenced: blood. This TCR derives from a man in his sixties in good health. CDR3 protein: CSARSGSSYNEQFF. CDR3 DNA: TGCAGTGCGAGGAGCGGGAGCTCCTACAATGAGCAGTTCTTC.